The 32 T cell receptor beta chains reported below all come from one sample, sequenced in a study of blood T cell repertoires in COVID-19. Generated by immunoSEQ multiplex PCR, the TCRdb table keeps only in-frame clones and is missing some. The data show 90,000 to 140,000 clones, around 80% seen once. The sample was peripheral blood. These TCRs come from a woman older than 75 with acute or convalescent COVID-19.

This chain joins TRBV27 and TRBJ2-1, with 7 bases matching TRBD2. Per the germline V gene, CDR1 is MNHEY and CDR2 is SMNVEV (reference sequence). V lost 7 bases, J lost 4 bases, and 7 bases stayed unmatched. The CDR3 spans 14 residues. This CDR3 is CASKDKREYNEQFF. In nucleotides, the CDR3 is TGTGCCAGCAAGGATAAGCGGGAATACAATGAGCAGTTCTTC.

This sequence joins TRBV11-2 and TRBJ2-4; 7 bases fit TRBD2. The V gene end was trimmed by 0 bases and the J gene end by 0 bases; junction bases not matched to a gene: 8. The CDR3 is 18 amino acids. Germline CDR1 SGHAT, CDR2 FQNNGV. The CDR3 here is CASSLDALAVLAKNIQYF. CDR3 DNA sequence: TGTGCCAGCAGCTTAGACGCTCTAGCGGTACTAGCCAAAAACATTCAGTACTTC.

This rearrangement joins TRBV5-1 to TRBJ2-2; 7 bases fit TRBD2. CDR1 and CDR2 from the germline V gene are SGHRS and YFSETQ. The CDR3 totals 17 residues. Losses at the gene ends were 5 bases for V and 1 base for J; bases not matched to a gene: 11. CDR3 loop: CASSSAGDYVNTGELFF. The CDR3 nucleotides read TGCGCCAGCAGTTCCGCCGGGGACTACGTGAACACCGGGGAGCTGTTTTTT.

The CDR3 protein is CASSQNPGVETQYF. CDR3 in DNA: TGTGCCAGCAGCCAAAACCCCGGGGTCGAGACCCAGTACTTC. The chain joins TRBV3-1 (or the pseudogene TRBV3-2) to TRBJ2-5, with D maybe TRBD2 (5 bases). V lost 2 bases to trimming and J lost 5 bases, with 12 bases between them. The CDR3 is made up of 14 amino acids. Germline values: CDR1 LGHDT, CDR2 YNNKEL (reference sequence).

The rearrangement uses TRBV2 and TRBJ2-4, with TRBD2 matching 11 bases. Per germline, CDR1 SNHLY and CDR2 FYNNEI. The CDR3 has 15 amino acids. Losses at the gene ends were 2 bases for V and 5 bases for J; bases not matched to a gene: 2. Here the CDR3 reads CASSEMGLAENIQYF. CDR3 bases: TGTGCCAGCAGTGAAATGGGACTAGCGGAAAACATTCAGTACTTC.

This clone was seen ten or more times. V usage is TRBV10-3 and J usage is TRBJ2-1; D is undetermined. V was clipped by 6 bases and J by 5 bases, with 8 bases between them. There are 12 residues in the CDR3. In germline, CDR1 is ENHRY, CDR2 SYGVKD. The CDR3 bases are TGTGCCATCAGGGAGCTAAACAATGAGCAGTTCTTC. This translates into CAIRELNNEQFF.

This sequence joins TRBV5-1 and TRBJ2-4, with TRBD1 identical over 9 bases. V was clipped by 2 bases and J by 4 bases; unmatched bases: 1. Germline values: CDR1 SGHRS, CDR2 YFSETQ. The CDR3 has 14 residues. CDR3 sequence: CASSLGQGKNIQYF. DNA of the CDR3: TGCGCCAGCAGCTTAGGACAGGGGAAAAACATTCAGTACTTC.

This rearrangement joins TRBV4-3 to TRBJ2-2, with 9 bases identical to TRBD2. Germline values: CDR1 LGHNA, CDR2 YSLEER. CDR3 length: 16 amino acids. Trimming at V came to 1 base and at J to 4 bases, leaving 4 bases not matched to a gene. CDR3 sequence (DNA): TGCGCCAGCAGCCAAGGGGCTAGCGGGATCACCGGGGAGCTGTTTTTT. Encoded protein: CASSQGASGITGELFF.

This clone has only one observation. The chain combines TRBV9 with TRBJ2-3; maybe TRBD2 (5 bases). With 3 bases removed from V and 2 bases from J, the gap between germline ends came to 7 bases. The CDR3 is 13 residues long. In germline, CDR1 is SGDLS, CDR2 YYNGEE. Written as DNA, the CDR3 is TGTGCCAGCAGCGAAGCGGTCACAGATACGCAGTATTTT. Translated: CASSEAVTDTQYF.

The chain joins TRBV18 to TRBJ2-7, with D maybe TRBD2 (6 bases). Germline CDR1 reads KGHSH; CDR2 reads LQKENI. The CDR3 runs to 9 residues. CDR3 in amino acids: CASSPRERV. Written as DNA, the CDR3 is TGTGCCAGCTCCCCCCGGGAGCGCGTC.

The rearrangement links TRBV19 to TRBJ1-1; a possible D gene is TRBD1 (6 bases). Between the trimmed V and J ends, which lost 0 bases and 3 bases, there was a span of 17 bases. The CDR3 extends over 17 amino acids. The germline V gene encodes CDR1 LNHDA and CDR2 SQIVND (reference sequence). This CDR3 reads CASSIDPRLQGDTEAFF. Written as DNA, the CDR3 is TGTGCCAGTAGTATAGATCCCCGTCTACAGGGTGACACTGAAGCTTTCTTT.

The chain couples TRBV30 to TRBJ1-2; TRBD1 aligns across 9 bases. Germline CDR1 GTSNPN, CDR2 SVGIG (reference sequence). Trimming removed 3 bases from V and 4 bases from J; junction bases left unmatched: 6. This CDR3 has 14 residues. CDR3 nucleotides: TGTGCCTGGAGCGGAGACAGGGGGACCTATGGCTACACCTTC. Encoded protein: CAWSGDRGTYGYTF.

The CDR3 reads CASSIPGQGNTEAFF. The CDR3 DNA sequence: TGTGCCAGCAGTATCCCGGGACAGGGGAACACTGAAGCTTTCTTT. This chain uses TRBV28 with TRBJ1-1, with TRBD1 identical over 9 bases. CDR3 length: 15 amino acids. J lost 1 base, V lost 5 bases, and 5 bases had no gene match. The germline CDR1 and CDR2 sequences are MDHEN and SYDVKM.

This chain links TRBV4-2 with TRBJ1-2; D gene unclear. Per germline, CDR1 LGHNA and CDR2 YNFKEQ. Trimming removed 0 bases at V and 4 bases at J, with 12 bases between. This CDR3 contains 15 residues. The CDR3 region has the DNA TGTGCCAGCAGCCAAGATTCGGGGTCCGGCTATGGCTACACCTTC. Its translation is CASSQDSGSGYGYTF.

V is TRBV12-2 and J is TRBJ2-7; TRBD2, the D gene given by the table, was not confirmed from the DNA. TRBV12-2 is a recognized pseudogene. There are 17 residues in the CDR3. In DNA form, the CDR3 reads TGTGCAAGTCGCTTAGTCCGACTAGCGGGACCTTCCTACGAGCAGTACGTC. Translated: CASRLVRLAGPSYEQYV.

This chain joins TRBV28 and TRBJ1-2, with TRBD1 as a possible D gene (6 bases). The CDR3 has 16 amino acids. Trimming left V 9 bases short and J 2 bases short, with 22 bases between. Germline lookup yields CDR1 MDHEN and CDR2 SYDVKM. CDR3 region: CASTTGSLRSNYGYTF. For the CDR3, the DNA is TGTGCCAGTACGACAGGAAGTCTACGATCCAACTATGGCTACACCTTC.

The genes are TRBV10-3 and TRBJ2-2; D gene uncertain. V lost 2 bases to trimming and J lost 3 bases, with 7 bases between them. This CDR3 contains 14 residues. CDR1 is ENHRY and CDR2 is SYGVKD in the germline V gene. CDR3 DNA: TGTGCCATCAGTGAGGTCAAATACACCGGGGAGCTGTTTTTT. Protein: CAISEVKYTGELFF.

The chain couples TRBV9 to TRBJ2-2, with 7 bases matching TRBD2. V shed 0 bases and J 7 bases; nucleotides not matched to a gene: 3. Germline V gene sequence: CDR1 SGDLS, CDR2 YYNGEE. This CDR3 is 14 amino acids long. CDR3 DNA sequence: TGTGCCAGCAGCGTAGATAGCGGGCGCGGGGAGCTGTTTTTT. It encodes CASSVDSGRGELFF.

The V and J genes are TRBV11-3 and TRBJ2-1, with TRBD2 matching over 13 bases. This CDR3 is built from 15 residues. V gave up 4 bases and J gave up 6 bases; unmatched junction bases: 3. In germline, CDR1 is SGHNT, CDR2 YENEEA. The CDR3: CASSWTSGSSNEQFF. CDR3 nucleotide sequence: TGTGCCAGCAGCTGGACTAGCGGGAGTAGCAATGAGCAGTTCTTC.

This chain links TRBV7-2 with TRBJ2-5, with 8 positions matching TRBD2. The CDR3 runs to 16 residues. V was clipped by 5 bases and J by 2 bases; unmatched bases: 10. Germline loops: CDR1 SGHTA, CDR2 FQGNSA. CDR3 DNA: TGTGCCAGCAGCCAAGGGTCCCGGGGGGGGCAAGAGACCCAGTACTTC. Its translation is CASSQGSRGGQETQYF. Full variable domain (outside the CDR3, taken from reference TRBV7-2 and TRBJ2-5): GAGVSQSPSNKVTEKGKDVELRCDPISGHTALYWYRQSLGQGLEFLIYFQGNSAPDKSGLPSDRFSAERTGGSVSTLTIQRTQQEDSAVYLCASSQGSRGGQETQYFGPGTRLLVL.

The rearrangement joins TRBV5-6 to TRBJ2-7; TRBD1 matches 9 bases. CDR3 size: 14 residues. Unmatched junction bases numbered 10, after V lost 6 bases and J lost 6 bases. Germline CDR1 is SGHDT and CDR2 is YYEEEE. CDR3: CASTLDRGLSEQYV. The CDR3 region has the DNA TGTGCCAGCACCCTGGACAGGGGACTATCCGAGCAGTACGTC.

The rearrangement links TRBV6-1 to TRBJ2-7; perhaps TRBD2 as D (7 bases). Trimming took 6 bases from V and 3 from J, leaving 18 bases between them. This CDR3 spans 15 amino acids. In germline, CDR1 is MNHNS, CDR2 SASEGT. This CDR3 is CASSQGRGRLYEQYF. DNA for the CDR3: TGTGCCAGCAGCCAGGGGAGGGGGAGGCTCTACGAGCAGTACTTC.

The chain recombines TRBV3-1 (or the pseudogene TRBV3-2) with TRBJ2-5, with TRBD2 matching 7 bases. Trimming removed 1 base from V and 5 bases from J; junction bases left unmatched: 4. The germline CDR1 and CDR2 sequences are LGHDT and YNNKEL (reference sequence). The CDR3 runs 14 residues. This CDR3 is CASSQVGGGETQYF. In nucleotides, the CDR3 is TGTGCCAGCAGCCAAGTTGGGGGAGGGGAGACCCAGTACTTC.

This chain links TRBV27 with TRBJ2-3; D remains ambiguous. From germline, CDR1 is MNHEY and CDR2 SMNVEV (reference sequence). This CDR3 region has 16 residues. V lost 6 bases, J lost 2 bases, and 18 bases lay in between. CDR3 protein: CASRINYYLITDTQYF. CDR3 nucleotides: TGTGCCAGCAGGATCAACTACTACCTTATCACAGATACGCAGTATTTT.

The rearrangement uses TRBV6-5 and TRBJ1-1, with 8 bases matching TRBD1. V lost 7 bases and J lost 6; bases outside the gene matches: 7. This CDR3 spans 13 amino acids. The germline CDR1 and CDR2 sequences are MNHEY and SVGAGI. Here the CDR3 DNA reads TGTGCCAGCATAAGAACAGGGGGTCCTGAAGCTTTCTTT. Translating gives CASIRTGGPEAFF.

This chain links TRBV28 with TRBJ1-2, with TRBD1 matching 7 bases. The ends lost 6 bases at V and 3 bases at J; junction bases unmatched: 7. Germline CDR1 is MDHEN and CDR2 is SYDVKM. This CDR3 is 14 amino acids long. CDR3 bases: TGTGCCAGCAGCCCAGGGGGACTCTACTATGGCTACACCTTC. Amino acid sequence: CASSPGGLYYGYTF.

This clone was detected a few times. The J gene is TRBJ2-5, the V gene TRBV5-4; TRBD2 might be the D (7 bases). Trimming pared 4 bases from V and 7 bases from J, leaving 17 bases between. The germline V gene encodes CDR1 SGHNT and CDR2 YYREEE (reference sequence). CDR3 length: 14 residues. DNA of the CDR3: TGTGCCAGCAGCGGGGGGGGCCCTCCGGGGACCCAGTACTTC. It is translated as CASSGGGPPGTQYF.

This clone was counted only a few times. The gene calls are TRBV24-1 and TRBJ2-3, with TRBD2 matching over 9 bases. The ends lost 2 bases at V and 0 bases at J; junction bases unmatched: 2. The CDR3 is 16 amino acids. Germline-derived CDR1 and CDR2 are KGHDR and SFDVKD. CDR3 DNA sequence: TGTGCCACCAGTGATTGGACTAGCGCCAGCACAGATACGCAGTATTTT. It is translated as CATSDWTSASTDTQYF.

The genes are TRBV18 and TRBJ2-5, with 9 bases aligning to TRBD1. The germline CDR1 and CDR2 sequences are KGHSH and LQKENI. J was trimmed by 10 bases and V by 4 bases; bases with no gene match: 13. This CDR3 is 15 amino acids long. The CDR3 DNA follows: TGTGCCAGCTCACACCCCGGACAGGGGTTTTGGGTCCAGTACTTC. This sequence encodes CASSHPGQGFWVQYF.

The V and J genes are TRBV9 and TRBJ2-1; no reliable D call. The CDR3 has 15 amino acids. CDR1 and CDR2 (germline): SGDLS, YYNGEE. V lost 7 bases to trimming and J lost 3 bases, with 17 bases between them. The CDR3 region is CASARRIVDYNEQFF. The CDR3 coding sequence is TGTGCCAGCGCGCGGCGTATAGTAGACTACAATGAGCAGTTCTTC.

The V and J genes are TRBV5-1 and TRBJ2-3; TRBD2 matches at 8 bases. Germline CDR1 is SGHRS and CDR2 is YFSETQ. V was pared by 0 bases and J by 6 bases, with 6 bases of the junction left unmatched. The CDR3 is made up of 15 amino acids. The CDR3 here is CASSLVAGGPDTQYF. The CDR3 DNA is TGCGCCAGCAGCTTGGTGGCGGGAGGCCCCGATACGCAGTATTTT. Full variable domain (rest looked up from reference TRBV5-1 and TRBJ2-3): KAGVTQTPRYLIKTRGQQVTLSCSPISGHRSVSWYQQTPGQGLQFLFEYFSETQRNKGNFPGRFSGRQFSNSRSEMNVSTLELGDSALYLCASSLVAGGPDTQYFGPGTRLTVL.

The CDR3 reads CASSMDRALNTGELFF. CDR3 in DNA: TGTGCCAGTAGTATGGACAGGGCCTTGAACACCGGGGAGCTGTTTTTT. This sequence joins TRBV19 and TRBJ2-2, with TRBD1 identical over 8 bases. Unmatched junction bases numbered 4, after V lost 3 bases and J lost 1 base. Germline V gene sequence: CDR1 LNHDA, CDR2 SQIVND (reference sequence). The CDR3 covers 16 residues.